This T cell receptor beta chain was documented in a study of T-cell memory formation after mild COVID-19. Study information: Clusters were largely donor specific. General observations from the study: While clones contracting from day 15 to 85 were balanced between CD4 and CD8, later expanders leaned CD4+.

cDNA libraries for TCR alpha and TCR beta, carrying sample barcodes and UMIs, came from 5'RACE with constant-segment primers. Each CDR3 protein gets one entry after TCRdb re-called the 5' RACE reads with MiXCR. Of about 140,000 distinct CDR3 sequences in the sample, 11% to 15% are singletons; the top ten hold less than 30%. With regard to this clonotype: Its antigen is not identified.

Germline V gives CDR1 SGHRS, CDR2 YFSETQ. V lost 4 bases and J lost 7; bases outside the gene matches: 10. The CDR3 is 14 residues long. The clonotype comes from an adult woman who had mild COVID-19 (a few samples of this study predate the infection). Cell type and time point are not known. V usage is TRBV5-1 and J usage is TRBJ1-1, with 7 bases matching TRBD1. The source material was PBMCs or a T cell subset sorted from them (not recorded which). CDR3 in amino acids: CASSPQGRGREAFF. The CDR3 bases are TGCGCCAGCAGCCCACAGGGGCGGGGACGTGAAGCTTTCTTT.